This TCR beta chain was captured in a study of blood T cell repertoires in COVID-19. Study in general: The study drew acute and convalescent COVID-19 samples from the United States, Italy and Spain. PBMCs, B-cell-depleted T cells, or T cells were the source of the cDNA or gDNA that made up the material.

The CDR3 sequence is 12 residues long. Germline V CDR1 and CDR2: MNHEY, SVGAGI. Trimming removed 5 bases from V and 1 base from J, with 6 bases in between. Authors' processing steps: By means of reference gene primer amplification, nucleated cell counts were estimated. Assay: immunoSEQ multiplex PCR; the TCRdb copy retains only in-frame clones and omits some. Clone size and the V and J calls come from that table; the DNA yielded D and trimming. Of 120,000 to 150,000 clones in the sample, almost 85% were seen once. Note on this clone: In the same sample, other DNA sequences code for this CDR3.

Specimen: peripheral blood. This TCR was sampled from a man aged 50 to 60 with acute or convalescent COVID-19. This sequence joins TRBV6-5 and TRBJ2-7; D uncertain. The DNA for the CDR3 is TGTGCCAGCAGTCCCGGTTCCTACGAGCAGTACTTC. It translates to CASSPGSYEQYF.